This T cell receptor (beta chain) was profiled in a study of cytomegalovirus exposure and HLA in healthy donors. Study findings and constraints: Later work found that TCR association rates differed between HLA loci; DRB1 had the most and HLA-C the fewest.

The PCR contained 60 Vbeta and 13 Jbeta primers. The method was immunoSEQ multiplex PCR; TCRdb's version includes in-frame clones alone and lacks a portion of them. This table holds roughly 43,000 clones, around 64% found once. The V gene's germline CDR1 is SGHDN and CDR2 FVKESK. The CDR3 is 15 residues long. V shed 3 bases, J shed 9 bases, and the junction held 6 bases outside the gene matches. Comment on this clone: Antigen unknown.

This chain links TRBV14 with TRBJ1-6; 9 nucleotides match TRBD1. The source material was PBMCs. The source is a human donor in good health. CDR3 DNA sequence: TGTGCCAGCAGCCATATCACAGGGGGCAGTTCACCCCTCCACTTT. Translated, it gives CASSHITGGSSPLHF.